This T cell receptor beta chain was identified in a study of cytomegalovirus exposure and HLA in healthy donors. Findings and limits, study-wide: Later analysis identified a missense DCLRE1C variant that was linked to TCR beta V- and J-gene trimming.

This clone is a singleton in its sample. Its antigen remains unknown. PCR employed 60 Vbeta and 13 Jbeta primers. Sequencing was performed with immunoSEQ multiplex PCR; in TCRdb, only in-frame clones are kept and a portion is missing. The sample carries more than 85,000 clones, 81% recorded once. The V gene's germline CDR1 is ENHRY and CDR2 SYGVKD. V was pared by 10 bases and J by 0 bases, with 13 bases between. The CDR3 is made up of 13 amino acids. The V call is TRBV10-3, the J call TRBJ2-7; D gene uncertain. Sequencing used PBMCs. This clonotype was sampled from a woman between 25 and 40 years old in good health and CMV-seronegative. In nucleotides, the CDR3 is TGTGCCAGCCGAATAGCCAGCTCCTACGAGCAGTACTTC. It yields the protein CASRIASSYEQYF.